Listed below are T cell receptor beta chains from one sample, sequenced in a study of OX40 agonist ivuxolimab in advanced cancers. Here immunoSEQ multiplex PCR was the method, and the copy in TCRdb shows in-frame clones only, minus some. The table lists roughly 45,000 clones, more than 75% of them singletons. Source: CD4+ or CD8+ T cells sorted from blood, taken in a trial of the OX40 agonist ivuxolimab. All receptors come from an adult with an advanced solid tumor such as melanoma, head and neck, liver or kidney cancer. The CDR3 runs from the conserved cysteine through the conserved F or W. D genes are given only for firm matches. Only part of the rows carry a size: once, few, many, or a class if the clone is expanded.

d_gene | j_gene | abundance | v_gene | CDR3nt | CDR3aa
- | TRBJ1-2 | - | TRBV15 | TGTGCCACCAGCAGAGAGCCGGACAGATTCTATGGCTACACCTTC | CATSREPDRFYGYTF
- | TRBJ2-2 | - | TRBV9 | TGTGCCAGCAGCGCCGGGACATTTAACACCGGGGAGCTGTTTTTT | CASSAGTFNTGELFF
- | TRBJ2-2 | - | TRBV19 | TGTGCCAGTAGTATTGACAGGCTTGGGTCCGGGGAGCTGTTTTTT | CASSIDRLGSGELFF
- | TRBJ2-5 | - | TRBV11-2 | TGTGCCAGCAGCTTAGAGCCCTGGGCGGAGACCCAGTACTTC | CASSLEPWAETQYF
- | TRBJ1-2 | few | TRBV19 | TGTGCCAGTAGGACAACAGGTTGGGGCCCTTATGGCTACACCTTC | CASRTTGWGPYGYTF
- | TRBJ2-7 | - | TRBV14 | TGTGCCAGCAGCCAATCCGGGACTTCCTCCTACGAGCAGTACTTC | CASSQSGTSSYEQYF
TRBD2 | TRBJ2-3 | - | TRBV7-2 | TGTGCCAGCAGCCCCGGGGCTAGCGGGGGGATTTACGATACGCAGTATTTT | CASSPGASGGIYDTQYF
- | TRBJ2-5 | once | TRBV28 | TGTGCCATCGCCGGGACGATACAAGAGACCCAGTACTTC | CAIAGTIQETQYF
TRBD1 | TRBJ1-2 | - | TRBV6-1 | TGTGCCACCCATCCGGGACAGGGGGCGGTATATGGCTACACCTTC | CATHPGQGAVYGYTF
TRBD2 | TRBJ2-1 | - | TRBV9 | TGTGCCAGCAGCGTAGGTGGTAGCGGGGTCTTCAATGAGCAGTTCTTC | CASSVGGSGVFNEQFF
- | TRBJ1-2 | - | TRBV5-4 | TGTGCCAGCAGCTTGGCCCAGCCATATAACTATGGCTACACCTTC | CASSLAQPYNYGYTF
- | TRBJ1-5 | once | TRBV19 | TGTGCCAGTAGTACCGACAGAGGCAATCAGCCCCAGCATTTT | CASSTDRGNQPQHF
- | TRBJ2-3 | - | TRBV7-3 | TGTGCCAGCAGCCCGTCAGTGACATCTAGCACAGATACGCAGTATTTT | CASSPSVTSSTDTQYF
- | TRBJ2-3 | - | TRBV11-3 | TGTGCCAGCAGCTTCCAAGGGGCAGATACGCAGTATTTT | CASSFQGADTQYF
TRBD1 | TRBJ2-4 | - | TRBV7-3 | TGTGCCAGCAGCTTAGAGGGGGCGCGGGAAAACATTCAGTACTTC | CASSLEGARENIQYF